The rows below give T cell receptor beta chains drawn from one sample of a study of vaccination effects on CD4 cells after COVID-19. No cognate antigen is known for these TCRs. This table comes from immunoSEQ multiplex PCR, and its TCRdb copy is limited to in-frame clones, with some not included. The repertoire holds 66,000 or so clones, with approximately 79% as singletons. The sequenced sample was CD4+ T cells from PBMCs cultured without peptide, obtained after COVID-19 vaccination. Every receptor here comes from a human donor who received a COVID-19 vaccine. The CDR3 runs from the conserved cysteine through the conserved F or W. Fields, in order: D gene, J gene, V gene, clone size, CDR3 DNA, CDR3 protein. A D gene is named only where the DNA matches it firmly. Not all rows give a size; the values are once, few, many and, for expanded clones, a class.

D gene: TRBD2; J gene: TRBJ2-5; V gene: TRBV9; clone size: NA; CDR3 DNA: TGTGCCAGCAGCGTAGGAGCGGGGGGTCTATTTCAAGAGACCCAGTACTTC; CDR3 protein: CASSVGAGGLFQETQYF
D gene: TRBD1; J gene: TRBJ2-1; V gene: TRBV5-1; clone size: once; CDR3 DNA: TGCGCCAGCAGCTCGTCCGGGACAGCAGCTTACAATGAGCAGTTCTTC; CDR3 protein: CASSSSGTAAYNEQFF
D gene: TRBD2; J gene: TRBJ2-3; V gene: TRBV11-2; clone size: NA; CDR3 DNA: TGTGCCAGCAGCCGGCCCGGGGGGAGCACAGATACGCAGTATTTT; CDR3 protein: CASSRPGGSTDTQYF
D gene: TRBD2; J gene: TRBJ2-5; V gene: TRBV18; clone size: NA; CDR3 DNA: TGTGCCAGCTCACCGTCGGGGGGATACCAAGAGACCCAGTACTTC; CDR3 protein: CASSPSGGYQETQYF
D gene: TRBD2; J gene: TRBJ2-5; V gene: TRBV9; clone size: NA; CDR3 DNA: TGTGCCAGCAGCGCACGACTAGCGGGGGGGCCGGAGACCCAGTACTTC; CDR3 protein: CASSARLAGGPETQYF
D gene: TRBD1; J gene: TRBJ1-2; V gene: TRBV29-1; clone size: NA; CDR3 DNA: TGCAGCGTTGAATTTCAGGGGGATAACTATGGCTACACCTTC; CDR3 protein: CSVEFQGDNYGYTF
D gene: NA; J gene: TRBJ1-4; V gene: TRBV19; clone size: NA; CDR3 DNA: TGTGCAGTCAGGGTAAATGAAAAACTGTTTTTT; CDR3 protein: CAVRVNEKLFF
D gene: NA; J gene: TRBJ1-6; V gene: TRBV30; clone size: few; CDR3 DNA: TGTGCCTGGAGTAGAGAGAATTCACCCCTCCACTTT; CDR3 protein: CAWSRENSPLHF
D gene: TRBD1; J gene: TRBJ1-1; V gene: TRBV18; clone size: NA; CDR3 DNA: TGTGCCAGCTCTCACCGGGACAGCGCTGAAGCTTTCTTT; CDR3 protein: CASSHRDSAEAFF
D gene: NA; J gene: TRBJ2-1; V gene: TRBV3-1/TRBV3-2; clone size: NA; CDR3 DNA: TGTGCCAGCAGCCCCTCCGGGGCCCGATACAATGAGCAGTTCTTC; CDR3 protein: CASSPSGARYNEQFF
D gene: TRBD1; J gene: TRBJ2-2; V gene: TRBV6-4; clone size: NA; CDR3 DNA: TGTGCCAGCAGCTTGACAGGGGGAATCGGGGAGCTGTTTTTT; CDR3 protein: CASSLTGGIGELFF
D gene: NA; J gene: TRBJ2-1; V gene: TRBV10-3; clone size: NA; CDR3 DNA: TGTGCCATCGGCGGTGAATCCTACAATGAGCAGTTCTTC; CDR3 protein: CAIGGESYNEQFF
D gene: TRBD1; J gene: TRBJ1-2; V gene: TRBV18; clone size: NA; CDR3 DNA: TGTGCCAGCTCACCTGGACAGGAGTATGGCTACACCTTC; CDR3 protein: CASSPGQEYGYTF
D gene: NA; J gene: TRBJ1-1; V gene: TRBV7-8; clone size: NA; CDR3 DNA: TGTGCCAGCAGCCCGAGAACACAGAACACTGAAGCTTTCTTT; CDR3 protein: CASSPRTQNTEAFF
D gene: TRBD1; J gene: TRBJ1-2; V gene: TRBV6-5; clone size: NA; CDR3 DNA: TGTGCCAGCACGGACAGGGTCTATGGCTACACCTTC; CDR3 protein: CASTDRVYGYTF
D gene: TRBD2; J gene: TRBJ2-1; V gene: TRBV2; clone size: once; CDR3 DNA: TGTGCCAGCGGACGACTAGCGGGGCCCTACAATGAGCAGTTCTTC; CDR3 protein: CASGRLAGPYNEQFF
D gene: TRBD1; J gene: TRBJ2-5; V gene: TRBV7-8; clone size: NA; CDR3 DNA: TGTGCCAGCAGCGCCAGGATAACAGGGGGGAGGCAAGAGACCCAGTACTTC; CDR3 protein: CASSARITGGRQETQYF
D gene: NA; J gene: TRBJ2-6; V gene: TRBV6-5; clone size: NA; CDR3 DNA: TGTGCCAGCAGTCGCGCAGACTCTGGGGCCAACGTCCTGACTTTC; CDR3 protein: CASSRADSGANVLTF
D gene: TRBD1; J gene: TRBJ1-1; V gene: TRBV4-1; clone size: NA; CDR3 DNA: TGCGCCAGCAGCCAACAGACAGGGGGCCGCACTGAAGCTTTCTTT; CDR3 protein: CASSQQTGGRTEAFF
D gene: TRBD1; J gene: TRBJ1-2; V gene: TRBV30; clone size: NA; CDR3 DNA: TGTGCCGGCGCTATTCGGGACAGGGGTTACGGCTACACCTTC; CDR3 protein: CAGAIRDRGYGYTF
D gene: NA; J gene: TRBJ1-2; V gene: TRBV18; clone size: few; CDR3 DNA: TGTGCCAGCTCACCGTCGACCCTGGGAGGCTATGGCTACACCTTC; CDR3 protein: CASSPSTLGGYGYTF
D gene: TRBD1; J gene: TRBJ1-2; V gene: TRBV28; clone size: few; CDR3 DNA: TGTGCCACCGAGACAGGGGGCAATGGCTACACCTTC; CDR3 protein: CATETGGNGYTF
D gene: TRBD1; J gene: TRBJ1-2; V gene: TRBV29-1; clone size: few; CDR3 DNA: TGCAGCGCCGGAAGACAGGGGTATGGCTACACCTTC; CDR3 protein: CSAGRQGYGYTF
D gene: NA; J gene: TRBJ2-3; V gene: TRBV3-1/TRBV3-2; clone size: NA; CDR3 DNA: TGTGCCAGCAGCCAGGGGGGGCTCAATACGCAGTATTTT; CDR3 protein: CASSQGGLNTQYF
D gene: TRBD1; J gene: TRBJ2-2; V gene: TRBV7-8; clone size: NA; CDR3 DNA: TGTGCCAGCAGCTGGACAGGGGGCACCGGGGAGCTGTTTTTT; CDR3 protein: CASSWTGGTGELFF
D gene: TRBD1; J gene: TRBJ2-1; V gene: TRBV7-2; clone size: NA; CDR3 DNA: TGTGCCAGCAGCTTCCGACAGGGGGATCACAATGAGCAGTTCTTC; CDR3 protein: CASSFRQGDHNEQFF
D gene: NA; J gene: TRBJ1-1; V gene: TRBV29-1; clone size: NA; CDR3 DNA: TGCAGCGTTGACGAATTAAGGGGTGGGACTGAAGCTTTCTTT; CDR3 protein: CSVDELRGGTEAFF
D gene: TRBD1; J gene: TRBJ1-3; V gene: TRBV5-1; clone size: NA; CDR3 DNA: TGCGCCAGCAGCGCCGGGACAGACTCTGGAAACACCATATATTTT; CDR3 protein: CASSAGTDSGNTIYF
D gene: TRBD2; J gene: TRBJ2-3; V gene: TRBV10-3; clone size: NA; CDR3 DNA: TGTGCCATCAGTGACCCCTTATTGGGACTAGCGGGCACAGATACGCAGTATTTT; CDR3 protein: CAISDPLLGLAGTDTQYF
D gene: NA; J gene: TRBJ2-1; V gene: TRBV6-6; clone size: NA; CDR3 DNA: TGTGCCAGCAGTTACTTGGGGACTGAGCAGTTCTTC; CDR3 protein: CASSYLGTEQFF
D gene: NA; J gene: TRBJ1-2; V gene: TRBV6-5; clone size: NA; CDR3 DNA: TGTGCCAGCAGTTCCTCCCCTACAGGTCCCTATGGCTACACCTTC; CDR3 protein: CASSSSPTGPYGYTF
D gene: TRBD1; J gene: TRBJ2-3; V gene: TRBV5-1; clone size: NA; CDR3 DNA: TGCGCCAGTTCGGACAGGGTAACGGCAGATACGCAGTATTTT; CDR3 protein: CASSDRVTADTQYF
D gene: NA; J gene: TRBJ1-2; V gene: TRBV5-1; clone size: NA; CDR3 DNA: TGCGCCAGCAGCCGGGAAGGGGACTATGGCTACACCTTC; CDR3 protein: CASSREGDYGYTF
D gene: NA; J gene: TRBJ2-1; V gene: TRBV7-2; clone size: NA; CDR3 DNA: TGTGCCAGCAGCTTACGGCTAGCGTCCAATGAGCAGTTCTTC; CDR3 protein: CASSLRLASNEQFF
D gene: NA; J gene: TRBJ1-2; V gene: TRBV7-9; clone size: NA; CDR3 DNA: TGTGCCAGCAGCTTAGGGCAGGGGAATGGCTACACCTTC; CDR3 protein: CASSLGQGNGYTF
D gene: TRBD2; J gene: TRBJ2-6; V gene: TRBV9; clone size: NA; CDR3 DNA: TGTGCCAGCAGCGGGACTAGCTCCACTGGGGCCAACGTCCTGACTTTC; CDR3 protein: CASSGTSSTGANVLTF
D gene: TRBD1; J gene: TRBJ1-2; V gene: TRBV12-3/TRBV12-4; clone size: once; CDR3 DNA: TGTGCCAGCAGTCGACAGGGAAGCTATGGCTACACCTTC; CDR3 protein: CASSRQGSYGYTF
D gene: TRBD1; J gene: TRBJ1-2; V gene: TRBV5-5; clone size: NA; CDR3 DNA: TGTGCCAGCAGCTCCGGACAGGGGAGTTCCTATGGCTACACCTTC; CDR3 protein: CASSSGQGSSYGYTF
D gene: NA; J gene: TRBJ2-1; V gene: TRBV4-3; clone size: NA; CDR3 DNA: TGCGCCAGCAGCCAAGATAACTTCCCAACCCCCTACAATGAGCAGTTCTTC; CDR3 protein: CASSQDNFPTPYNEQFF
D gene: NA; J gene: TRBJ1-2; V gene: TRBV9; clone size: NA; CDR3 DNA: TGTGCCAGCAGCGGACGTCAGGGGCTAGGTAACTATGGCTACACCTTC; CDR3 protein: CASSGRQGLGNYGYTF
D gene: NA; J gene: TRBJ2-2; V gene: TRBV11-2; clone size: NA; CDR3 DNA: TGTGCCAGCAGCTTAGAATCCAGGGGAAGCACCGGGGAGCTGTTTTTT; CDR3 protein: CASSLESRGSTGELFF
D gene: NA; J gene: TRBJ1-3; V gene: TRBV2; clone size: NA; CDR3 DNA: TGTGCCAGTTTCGGAAACACCATATATTTT; CDR3 protein: CASFGNTIYF
D gene: NA; J gene: TRBJ1-5; V gene: TRBV4-1; clone size: NA; CDR3 DNA: TGCGCCAGCAGCCAAGTGGGGGGGGAGCGTGGCAATCAGCCCCAGCATTTT; CDR3 protein: CASSQVGGERGNQPQHF
D gene: NA; J gene: TRBJ1-1; V gene: TRBV5-8; clone size: once; CDR3 DNA: TGTGCCAGCAGCAGGGGGGCAGGGTTGAACACTGAAGCTTTCTTT; CDR3 protein: CASSRGAGLNTEAFF
D gene: TRBD2; J gene: TRBJ2-1; V gene: TRBV4-1; clone size: NA; CDR3 DNA: TGCGCCAGCAGCCAAGCCAGCGGGGGCTACAATGAGCAGTTCTTC; CDR3 protein: CASSQASGGYNEQFF
D gene: NA; J gene: TRBJ2-1; V gene: TRBV12-5; clone size: NA; CDR3 DNA: TGTGCTAGTGGTCCGTATGGGATCTCCTACAATGAGCAGTTCTTC; CDR3 protein: CASGPYGISYNEQFF
D gene: TRBD2; J gene: TRBJ2-1; V gene: TRBV5-1; clone size: once; CDR3 DNA: TGCGCCAGCAGCTTACGGGGGGAGATCTCCTACAATGAGCAGTTCTTC; CDR3 protein: CASSLRGEISYNEQFF
D gene: NA; J gene: TRBJ2-1; V gene: TRBV6-2/TRBV6-3; clone size: NA; CDR3 DNA: TGTGCCAGCAGTCCGCTAGCCGGGGAGCAGTTCTTC; CDR3 protein: CASSPLAGEQFF
D gene: NA; J gene: TRBJ1-6; V gene: TRBV5-4; clone size: NA; CDR3 DNA: TGTGCCAGCAGCTTGGACGGGTCAGGGCATTCACCCCTCCACTTT; CDR3 protein: CASSLDGSGHSPLHF
D gene: NA; J gene: TRBJ2-5; V gene: TRBV18; clone size: few; CDR3 DNA: TGTGCCAGCTCACCAGACCATCAATGGGAGACCCAGTACTTC; CDR3 protein: CASSPDHQWETQYF
D gene: NA; J gene: TRBJ2-2; V gene: TRBV28; clone size: NA; CDR3 DNA: TGTGCCAGCACCTCGCCCGCAGGTGACACCGGGGAGCTGTTTTTT; CDR3 protein: CASTSPAGDTGELFF
D gene: TRBD1; J gene: TRBJ2-1; V gene: TRBV18; clone size: NA; CDR3 DNA: TGTGCCAGCTCACCGGGACAGAGATACAATGAGCAGTTCTTC; CDR3 protein: CASSPGQRYNEQFF
D gene: NA; J gene: TRBJ2-5; V gene: TRBV6-6; clone size: NA; CDR3 DNA: TGTGCCAGCACCCTTGGGGAGACCCAGTACTTC; CDR3 protein: CASTLGETQYF
D gene: TRBD1; J gene: TRBJ1-2; V gene: TRBV29-1; clone size: NA; CDR3 DNA: TGCAGCGTACTTCAGGGGGCTGCTAACTATGGCTACACCTTC; CDR3 protein: CSVLQGAANYGYTF
D gene: NA; J gene: TRBJ1-2; V gene: TRBV14; clone size: few; CDR3 DNA: TGTGCCAGCAGCCAAGTCTCCTACTATGGCTACACCTTC; CDR3 protein: CASSQVSYYGYTF
D gene: NA; J gene: TRBJ1-5; V gene: TRBV2; clone size: few; CDR3 DNA: TGTGCCAGCAGGGGGGACGTACTCAATCAGCCCCAGCATTTT; CDR3 protein: CASRGDVLNQPQHF
D gene: NA; J gene: TRBJ1-2; V gene: TRBV7-8; clone size: NA; CDR3 DNA: TGTGCCAGCAGCTTACAAGGGGCCCTTTCTGGCTACACCTTC; CDR3 protein: CASSLQGALSGYTF
D gene: NA; J gene: TRBJ1-5; V gene: TRBV28; clone size: NA; CDR3 DNA: TGTGCCAGCAGTTTTGTTTATCAGCCCCAGCATTTT; CDR3 protein: CASSFVYQPQHF